The 15 T cell receptor beta chains given below trace back to one sample, sequenced in a study of CD8+ T cells in alopecia areata. Extraction and reverse transcription of RNA yielded cDNA as the sequencing template. Sequencing used immunoSEQ multiplex PCR; TCRdb keeps in-frame clones, though not all of them. The profile covers approximately 98,000 clones, with under 65% appearing a single time and over 20% taken by the ten largest. The material sequenced was NKG2D-low CD8+ T cells sorted from blood. Source of these receptors: a human donor with alopecia areata.

This clone was counted only a few times. The V and J genes are TRBV7-9 and TRBJ1-5, with 7 bases identical to TRBD1. Germline lookup yields CDR1 SEHNR and CDR2 FQNEAQ (reference sequence). CDR3 size: 15 residues. V gave up 5 bases and J gave up 5 bases; unmatched junction bases: 9. CDR3 region: CASSATGQQYQPQHF. CDR3 sequence (DNA): TGTGCCAGCAGCGCAACGGGACAGCAGTATCAGCCCCAGCATTTT.

V is TRBV21-1 and J is TRBJ2-2. TRBV21-1 is a listed pseudogene. The CDR3 totals 17 residues. CDR3 coding DNA: TGTGCCAGCAGCAAGGGGGGCCGGGGAGTAAACACCGGGGAGCTGTTTTTT. This codes for CASSKGGRGVNTGELFF.

This clone occurred a few times. CDR3 residues: CAISESAGMDTQYF. CDR3 nucleotides: TGTGCCATCAGTGAGTCGGCGGGCATGGATACGCAGTATTTT. The J gene is TRBJ2-3, the V gene TRBV10-3; D perhaps matches TRBD2 (5 bases). Germline assignment: CDR1 ENHRY and CDR2 SYGVKD. V dropped 0 bases and J dropped 6 bases, with 10 bases sitting between them. This CDR3 comprises 14 residues.

This clone came up many times. The CDR3 DNA sequence: TGTGCCAGCAGCCTCAACGCGCGACTAGCGGGAGGAGCCGGGGAGCTGTTTTTT. Its protein is CASSLNARLAGGAGELFF. This chain connects TRBV7-3 to TRBJ2-2, with 13 nucleotides matching TRBD2. The V gene end was trimmed by 5 bases and the J gene end by 6 bases; junction bases not matched to a gene: 12. Germline V gives CDR1 SGHTA, CDR2 FQGTGA. This CDR3 contains 18 residues. The whole variable domain, filled in from reference TRBV7-3 and TRBJ2-2, reads GAGVSQTPSNKVTEKGKYVELRCDPISGHTALYWYRQSLGQGPEFLIYFQGTGAADDSGLPNDRFFAVRPEGSVSTLKIQRTERGDSAVYLCASSLNARLAGGAGELFFGEGSRLTVL.

This rearrangement joins TRBV5-1 to TRBJ2-7, with D perhaps matching TRBD1 (6 bases). Germline V CDR1 and CDR2: SGHRS, YFSETQ. The CDR3 covers 14 residues. Trimming pared 0 bases from V and 5 bases from J, leaving 12 bases between. The CDR3: CASSLEQGFHEQYF. CDR3 nucleotide sequence: TGCGCCAGCAGCTTGGAACAGGGTTTCCACGAGCAGTACTTC.

For the CDR3, the DNA is TGCAGCGTTGAAGTGGATCCGACAGGGGACACAGATACGCAGTATTTT. Residues: CSVEVDPTGDTDTQYF. The chain has TRBV29-1 and TRBJ2-3; 8 bases agree with TRBD1. CDR1 and CDR2 (germline): SQVTM, ANQGSEA. The CDR3 spans 16 residues. V trimming: 1 base; J trimming: 2 bases; junction bases outside the gene matches: 8.

The sample holds a few counts of this clone. The genes are TRBV7-9 and TRBJ2-7, with D possibly being TRBD1 or TRBD2 (6 bases each). CDR1 and CDR2 (germline): SEHNR, FQNEAQ (reference sequence). The CDR3 spans 14 residues. The V end lost 5 bases, the J end lost 2 bases, and 13 bases lay between the germline ends. The CDR3 region is CASSVSGAAYEQYF. In DNA form, the CDR3 reads TGTGCCAGCAGCGTATCGGGGGCAGCCTACGAGCAGTACTTC.

This chain connects TRBV7-2 to TRBJ2-1; 7 bases match TRBD2. CDR1 SGHTA and CDR2 FQGNSA come from the germline V gene. The CDR3 has 17 amino acids. V trimming: 2 bases; J trimming: 4 bases; junction bases outside the gene matches: 11. This CDR3 is CASSLRSVWRGYNEQFF. The DNA of the CDR3 is TGTGCCAGCAGCTTACGCTCGGTTTGGCGGGGGTACAATGAGCAGTTCTTC.

This chain links TRBV6-1 with TRBJ1-1; possibly TRBD1 for D (5 bases). Germline loops: CDR1 MNHNS, CDR2 SASEGT. This CDR3 is built from 12 residues. The V end lost 10 bases, the J end lost 3 bases, and 12 bases lay between the germline ends. CDR3 loop: CATRDGYTEAFF. For the CDR3, the DNA is TGTGCCACCAGGGACGGTTACACTGAAGCTTTCTTT.

The chain links TRBV2 to TRBJ2-3; 7 bases fit TRBD1. Germline V gene lookup returns CDR1 SNHLY and CDR2 FYNNEI. The J segment lost 4 bases and the V segment lost 9 bases, leaving 10 bases of the junction unmatched. This CDR3 region has 14 residues. This chain's CDR3 is CASSGQGVSDTQYF. CDR3 sequence (DNA): TGTGCCAGTTCAGGGCAGGGGGTTTCAGATACGCAGTATTTT.

This clone was seen only once. This chain links TRBV2 with TRBJ2-2, with TRBD2 as a possible D gene (5 bases). The V end lost 5 bases, the J end lost 3 bases, and 13 bases lay between the germline ends. Germline CDR1 is SNHLY and CDR2 is FYNNEI. CDR3 length: 15 amino acids. The CDR3 protein is CASSSEGSHTGELFF. The CDR3 nucleotides are TGTGCCAGCAGTAGTGAGGGCAGTCACACCGGGGAGCTGTTTTTT.

This clone was counted many times. CDR3 residues: CASSDVASVWAGTDTQYF. The CDR3 DNA sequence: TGCGCCAGCAGTGATGTGGCTAGCGTTTGGGCGGGCACAGATACGCAGTATTTT. This chain joins TRBV10-1 and TRBJ2-3, with D tentatively TRBD2 (6 bases). V was shortened by 3 bases and J by 1 base, with 20 bases between the two germline ends. Germline CDR1 is WNHNN and CDR2 is SYGVQD (reference sequence). This CDR3 has 18 amino acids.

V gene TRBV25-1 combines with J gene TRBJ1-4; perhaps TRBD1 as D (5 bases). V was pared by 0 bases and J by 10 bases, with 12 bases between. The CDR3 is 14 amino acids. CDR1 and CDR2 from the germline V gene are MGHDK and SYGVNS. The CDR3 here is CASSEYGQGAKLFF. CDR3 bases: TGTGCCAGCAGTGAATATGGCCAGGGAGCAAAACTGTTTTTT.

This clone was seen once. The V gene is TRBV27, the J gene TRBJ1-1; D gene ambiguous. Germline values: CDR1 MNHEY, CDR2 SMNVEV (reference sequence). This CDR3 region has 10 residues. V shed 5 bases and J shed 7 bases, with 5 bases lying between them. This CDR3 reads CASSPFEAFF. CDR3 in DNA: TGTGCCAGCAGTCCCTTTGAAGCTTTCTTT.

This clone was seen more than once but under ten times. The chain employs TRBV9 and TRBJ2-1; 8 bases match TRBD2. The germline CDR1 and CDR2 sequences are SGDLS and YYNGEE. V shed 3 bases, J shed 5 bases, and the junction held 1 base outside the gene matches. The CDR3 is 13 amino acids. The CDR3 DNA follows: TGTGCCAGCAGCGCGGGACTAGACAATGAGCAGTTCTTC. Protein: CASSAGLDNEQFF.